The 11 T cell receptor beta chains below were found in one sample sequenced in a study of blood T cell repertoires in COVID-19. Sequencing was performed with immunoSEQ multiplex PCR; in TCRdb, only in-frame clones are kept and a portion is missing. The table lists over 150,000 clones, more than 65% of them singletons. The sample taken for sequencing was peripheral blood. The receptors come from an elderly woman with active or convalescent COVID-19.

The chain recombines TRBV6-5 with TRBJ2-5, with 7 bases fitting TRBD1. The germline gives CDR1 MNHEY, CDR2 SVGAGI. This CDR3 is built from 15 residues. With 7 bases clipped from V and 4 bases from J, the junction kept 12 bases outside the gene matches. In DNA, the CDR3 is TGTGCCAGCACCCCGGAAGGGGGCTTGGGAGAGACCCAGTACTTC. Residues: CASTPEGGLGETQYF.

The chain employs TRBV7-9 and TRBJ2-2; a possible D gene is TRBD2 (6 bases). V was cut by 4 bases and J by 0 bases, with 15 bases left in between. The germline V gene has CDR1 SEHNR and CDR2 FQNEAQ (reference sequence). The CDR3 has 17 amino acids. The CDR3 DNA reads TGTGCCAGCAGCTCCACCAGTGGAGGGCCGAACACCGGGGAGCTGTTTTTT. This translates into CASSSTSGGPNTGELFF.

This sequence joins TRBV9 and TRBJ2-1, with 7 bases that match TRBD2. The J segment lost 7 bases and the V segment lost 4 bases, leaving 8 bases of the junction unmatched. Germline values: CDR1 SGDLS, CDR2 YYNGEE. This CDR3 has 14 amino acids. The CDR3 loop is CASSPRGSWNEQFF. The DNA of the CDR3 is TGTGCCAGCAGCCCGCGCGGGAGTTGGAATGAGCAGTTCTTC.

CDR3 in DNA: TGTGCCAGCAGTCTGGGACTTTACACCGGGGAGCTGTTTTTT. The encoded protein is CASSLGLYTGELFF. The rearrangement links TRBV27 to TRBJ2-2; a possible D gene is TRBD2 (6 bases). CDR3 length equals 14 residues. Trimming took off 5 bases at V and 3 bases at J, with 10 bases between the two ends. Germline CDR1 MNHEY, CDR2 SMNVEV (reference sequence).

V usage is TRBV5-4 and J usage is TRBJ1-1, with TRBD1 matching over 9 bases. Trimming took 4 bases from V and 5 from J; bases not matched to a gene: 6. CDR1 SGHNT and CDR2 YYREEE come from the germline V gene (reference sequence). The CDR3 is 14 amino acids. The CDR3 region is CASSGGQGRTEAFF. The CDR3 nucleotides read TGTGCCAGCAGCGGGGGACAGGGTCGGACTGAAGCTTTCTTT.

The chain combines TRBV5-1 with TRBJ1-2; D call uncertain. Germline lookup yields CDR1 SGHRS and CDR2 YFSETQ. The CDR3 has 14 amino acids. V was cut by 2 bases and J by 2 bases, with 10 bases left in between. This CDR3 is CASSLSGQNYGYTF. DNA of the CDR3: TGCGCCAGCAGCTTATCTGGGCAGAACTATGGCTACACCTTC. Full variable domain (remainder filled in from reference TRBV5-1 and TRBJ1-2): KAGVTQTPRYLIKTRGQQVTLSCSPISGHRSVSWYQQTPGQGLQFLFEYFSETQRNKGNFPGRFSGRQFSNSRSEMNVSTLELGDSALYLCASSLSGQNYGYTFGSGTRLTVV.

In this sample, this clone turned up a few times. This sequence joins TRBV10-1 and TRBJ2-3; TRBD2 matches 7 bases. This CDR3 is built from 14 residues. Germline loops: CDR1 WNHNN, CDR2 SYGVQD (reference sequence). V was pared by 4 bases and J by 3 bases, with 4 bases of the junction left unmatched. CDR3 in DNA: TGCGCCAGCAGTGCTATCGGGAGGACAGATACGCAGTATTTT. Protein product: CASSAIGRTDTQYF.

The chain uses TRBV19 and TRBJ1-5; D is ambiguous. The CDR3 consists of 13 residues. Germline CDR1 and CDR2: LNHDA and SQIVND (reference sequence). CDR3 sequence: CGSGVAGNQPQHF. In nucleotides, the CDR3 is TGTGGGAGCGGGGTTGCGGGCAATCAGCCCCAGCATTTT. Full variable domain (missing parts from reference TRBV19 and TRBJ1-5): DGGITQSPKYLFRKEGQNVTLSCEQNLNHDAMYWYRQDPGQGLRLIYYSQIVNDFQKGDIAEGYSVSREKKESFPLTVTSAQKNPTAFYLCGSGVAGNQPQHFGDGTRLSIL.

The chain combines TRBV5-1 with TRBJ2-5; 7 bases map to TRBD1. The CDR3 contains 14 residues. Germline V gene data show CDR1 as SGHRS and CDR2 as YFSETQ. Trimming cost V 1 base and J 1 base; bases outside gene matches: 1. In DNA form, the CDR3 reads TGCGCCAGCAGCTTGACAGGGGCCCAAGAGACCCAGTACTTC. This gives the protein CASSLTGAQETQYF.

V gene TRBV19 combines with J gene TRBJ2-5, with unresolved D. V gave up 6 bases and J gave up 1 base, with 15 bases separating them. This CDR3 contains 15 residues. Germline assignment: CDR1 LNHDA and CDR2 SQIVND (reference sequence). The CDR3 spells CASRQSTIFQETQYF. The CDR3 DNA reads TGTGCCAGTAGGCAGTCCACAATATTCCAAGAGACCCAGTACTTC.

This clone was recorded only once. The V gene is TRBV7-3, the J gene TRBJ2-3, with D perhaps matching TRBD1 (5 bases). CDR3 size: 13 residues. V shed 5 bases and J shed 6 bases, with 12 bases lying between them. The germline CDR1 and CDR2 sequences are SGHTA and FQGTGA. DNA of the CDR3: TGTGCCAGCAGCGCCAACTACAGGGATACGCAGTATTTT. Translated: CASSANYRDTQYF.